This TCR beta chain appears in the sequencing data of a study of shared clonotypes between healthy human individuals (TCRdb year 2020). In terms of the full investigation: Three men and two women, aged 18 to 49 years, made up the cohort. For each donor, CD4 naive and CD4 memory were each given three plates, CD8 naive was given two plates, and CD8 memory was given one plate. The study deeply sequenced blood TCR repertoires of five healthy adults to estimate repertoire size and the extent of clonotype sharing between individuals. Different laboratories and diverse techniques were used to prepare libraries and sequence TCR repertoires, to increase sequencing depth and limit assay-specific biases. Each donor's leukapheresis produced roughly between roughly 0.94 and 9.5 billion PBMCs.

The donors were healthy, HIV-negative adults with no recently reported acute infections or vaccinations. All donors were Caucasian adults living in Nashville, Tennessee, USA. Magnetic negative selection was used to enrich CD4+ T cells, after which naive cells were positively selected on CD45RA and the negative fraction became the memory subset. Blood was collected by leukapheresis, and PBMCs were isolated by Ficoll-Histopaque density gradient centrifugation and then cryopreserved in liquid nitrogen vapor phase. Purity and quantity of every magnetically sorted T cell population were checked by analytical flow cytometry. From each sorted fraction, genomic DNA was isolated and quantified by UV absorbance on a Nanodrop 2000c. Remarks on this clone: It has no known antigen specificity. It has no much larger one-base neighbor in the sample; base qualities were not kept.

The CDR3 numbers 13 residues from cysteine through phenylalanine. Only the CDR3 DNA is retained, 39 bases long and in frame from the first base. V is shortened by 6 bases, J by 3 bases, and the region joining them spans 10 bases. The germline V gene (reference sequence) specifies SEHNR as CDR1 and FQNEAQ as CDR2. TCR CDR3 regions were amplified from genomic DNA by multiplex PCR using the deep immunoSEQ assay. Genomic DNA extracted from each cell subset was distributed evenly over all wells of several immunoSEQ 96-well plates, and each plate served as one replicate. For sorted subsets, each replicate PCR was loaded with about 200 ng genomic DNA, equivalent to 32,000 or so T cell genomes. Purified libraries were quantified with a Qubit 3.0 fluorometer, sized on a Bioanalyzer 2100, and re-quantified with the KAPA Library Quantification kit. Every immunoSEQ 96-well plate was sequenced on a separate single-read 150-cycle Illumina NextSeq 550 flow cell. The authors processed their data as follows. Because the immunoSEQ output held only junctional sequences and lacked quality scores, the filtering could not match the filtering applied to full-length reads. To assign V/J genes and CDR3, sequences were annotated using PyIR, a Python wrapper for IgBLAST v1.9, with IMGT germline references. Any read was removed if the V/J assignment was weak (E-value above 1e-6), the CDR3 was missing, or the read contained stop codons, out-of-frame junctions, or ambiguous translated residues. V3J clonotypes were defined by identical inferred V gene, J gene, and CDR3 amino acid sequence. Percentage overlap between repertoires was calculated by dividing the number of shared unique clonotypes by the size of the smaller repertoire. Repertoire richness was assessed with RTK rarefaction, the Chao1 estimator, and Recon v2.1 estimates of unobserved clonotypes. For all TCRbeta clonotypes obtained by the gDNA method from four donors, generation probabilities were computed with OLGA. TCRdb took over this immuneACCESS table, retaining in-frame rearrangements with V and J assigned. Such tables are incomplete; in checked studies, under half of the missing clones stem from an unresolved V gene, and the remainder is unexplained. That table supplies the V and J calls and clone size; D and trimming were determined from the DNA. This sample is represented by hundreds of thousands of clones; roughly 73% of them were singletons. Around 1.8% of the sample goes to the ten largest clones.

Overall results and qualifications from the work: Roughly 5% of naive CD4, 3% to 4% of naive CD8, about 2.1% of memory CD4, and approximately 0.39% of memory CD8 clonotypes were shared across several donors. The genetic and exposure-history diversity represented was limited by the small number of donors. Rarefaction of sorted-subset datasets indicated incomplete sequencing despite the large sequencing depth. Based on pairwise subsampling, the degree of clonotype sharing among donors was expected to be affected by sequencing depth. Only blood was sampled, and tissue TCR repertoires likely differ from those in blood. Naive subsets generally had larger estimated clonotype richness than memory subsets did. Compared with non-shared clonotypes, the clonotypes found in all four sorted-subset donors had higher generation probabilities.

The chain employs TRBV7-9 and TRBJ2-3; the D gene cannot be named for sure. The clonotype was recovered from a woman under 40 in good health. The sample taken for sequencing was memory CD4+ T cells sorted from blood. This sample's cell subset or site label indicates: CD45RA-negative fraction. The bases are TGTGCCAGCAGGAAAGACGTGACAGATACGCAGTATTTT. This codes for CASRKDVTDTQYF.